This entry features one T cell receptor beta chain sequence. The antigen remains unidentified. These data are taken from a study of OX40 agonist ivuxolimab in advanced cancers. Study as a whole: Patients received intravenous ivuxolimab every 2 weeks at 0.01 to 10 mg/kg. The mean age was approximately 60 years, ranging from about 20 to 90, with approximately 83% of participants male. General study findings and limits: Low clonal expansion, among the lowest seen, marked partial responders at 0.1-3.0 mg/kg.

The germline V gene has CDR1 GTSNPN and CDR2 SVGIG (reference sequence). This CDR3 has 11 residues. Trimming pared 4 bases from V and 12 bases from J, leaving 13 bases between. TCRdb's table, derived via immunoSEQ multiplex PCR, lists solely in-frame clones and lacks some. Of tens of thousands of clones listed, roughly 92% are singletons. The chain has TRBV30 and TRBJ2-1, with D perhaps matching TRBD1 or TRBD2 (6 bases each). The specimen comprised CD4+ or CD8+ T cells sorted from blood, sampled in a trial of the OX40 agonist ivuxolimab. This clonotype originated in an adult with an advanced solid tumor such as melanoma, head and neck, liver or kidney cancer. The CDR3, as DNA: TGTGCCTGGACCGTAGGGGGGAGGCAGTTCTTC. Its translation: CAWTVGGRQFF. The complete variable domain, with remaining parts taken from reference TRBV30 and TRBJ2-1, reads SQTIHQWPATLVQPVGSPLSLECTVEGTSNPNLYWYRQAAGRGLQLLFYSVGIGQISSEVPQNLSASRPQDRQFILSSKKLLLSDSGFYLCAWTVGGRQFFGPGTRLTVL.